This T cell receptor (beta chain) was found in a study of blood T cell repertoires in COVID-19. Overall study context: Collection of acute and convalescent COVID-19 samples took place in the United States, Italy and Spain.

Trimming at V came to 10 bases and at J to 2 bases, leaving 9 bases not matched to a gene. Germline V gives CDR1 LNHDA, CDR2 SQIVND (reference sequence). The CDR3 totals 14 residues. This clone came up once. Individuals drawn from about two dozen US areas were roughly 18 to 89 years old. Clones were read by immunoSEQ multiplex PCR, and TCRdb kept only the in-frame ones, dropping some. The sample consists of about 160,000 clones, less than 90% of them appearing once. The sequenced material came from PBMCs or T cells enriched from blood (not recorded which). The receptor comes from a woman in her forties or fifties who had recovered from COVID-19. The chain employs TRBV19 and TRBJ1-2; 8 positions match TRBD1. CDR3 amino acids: CATAKDRDNYGYTF. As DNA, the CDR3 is TGTGCCACTGCTAAGGACAGGGACAACTATGGCTACACCTTC.